The 23 T cell receptor beta chains below all came from one sample that was sequenced in a study of blood T cell repertoires in COVID-19. Data came from immunoSEQ multiplex PCR; TCRdb stores just in-frame clones and leaves some out. This sample yields approximately 70,000 clones, of which approximately 80% are seen a single time; 2.5% belongs to the top ten. The material sequenced was peripheral blood. The receptors here all came from a man aged 80 or over with active or convalescent COVID-19.

This chain links TRBV5-4 with TRBJ1-2; 8 positions agree with TRBD1. Germline-derived CDR1 and CDR2 are SGHNT and YYREEE (reference sequence). The CDR3 is made up of 15 amino acids. V lost 0 bases and J lost 6; bases outside the gene matches: 7. The DNA for the CDR3 is TGTGCCAGCAGCTTGGCCGCAGGGGGCGGGAATGGCTACACCTTC. Residues: CASSLAAGGGNGYTF.

For this clone: Within the sample, other DNA sequences also encode this same CDR3. V and J are TRBV18 and TRBJ1-1; the D gene is possibly TRBD1 (5 bases). The CDR3 consists of 13 residues. CDR1 KGHSH and CDR2 LQKENI come from the germline V gene. V lost 3 bases to trimming and J lost 0 bases, with 5 bases between them. The CDR3 DNA follows: TGTGCCAGCTCACCGACAGTGAACACTGAAGCTTTCTTT. It yields the protein CASSPTVNTEAFF.

Here the CDR3 DNA reads TGTGCCAGCAGCCGGACAGGCCGAATTAATGAAAAACTGTTTTTT. As protein: CASSRTGRINEKLFF. The V and J genes are TRBV28 and TRBJ1-4; 7 nucleotides line up with TRBD1. After removal of 6 bases from V and 4 bases from J, the junction contained 8 bases not matched to a gene. The CDR3 contains 15 residues. Germline assignment: CDR1 MDHEN and CDR2 SYDVKM.

The chain links TRBV4-3 to TRBJ1-3; 7 nucleotides agree with TRBD1. The germline V gene has CDR1 LGHNA and CDR2 YSLEER. J lost 3 bases, V lost 4 bases, and 3 bases had no gene match. This CDR3 has 14 amino acids. The CDR3 reads CASSLTGVGNTIYF. DNA for the CDR3: TGCGCCAGCAGCCTCACAGGGGTTGGAAACACCATATATTTT.

This clone occurred once. This same CDR3 is encoded by further DNA sequences in the sample. The rearrangement links TRBV11-2 to TRBJ1-3, with D hard to call. Germline loops: CDR1 SGHAT, CDR2 FQNNGV. Trimming took off 1 base at V and 4 bases at J, with 8 bases between the two ends. The CDR3 runs 14 residues. This CDR3 reads CASSLAGSGNTIYF. The CDR3 bases are TGTGCCAGCAGCTTAGCGGGGTCCGGAAACACCATATATTTT.

This clone has a single count. The chain combines TRBV4-2 with TRBJ2-3; a weak D match, TRBD1 (5 bases). The CDR3 contains 17 residues. Trimming removed 4 bases at V and 4 bases at J, with 21 bases between. CDR1 LGHNA and CDR2 YNFKEQ come from the germline V gene. CDR3 DNA: TGTGCCAGCAGCCGAGACGCGTCCCAGGGTAACGCAGATACGCAGTATTTT. This gives the protein CASSRDASQGNADTQYF.

This clone was detected once. V gene TRBV12-5 combines with J gene TRBJ2-1; 12 bases match TRBD2. Unmatched junction bases numbered 10, after V lost 6 bases and J lost 7 bases. The CDR3 contains 16 residues. The germline V gene has CDR1 LGHNT and CDR2 FRNRAP. The chain's CDR3 is CASGPTSGRVGNEQFF. CDR3 nucleotide sequence: TGTGCTAGTGGGCCGACTAGCGGGAGAGTAGGGAATGAGCAGTTCTTC.

The chain employs TRBV11-3 and TRBJ1-1; TRBD1 agrees at 11 bases. CDR1 is SGHNT, CDR2 YENEEA, per germline. Trimming cost V 3 bases and J 6 bases; bases outside gene matches: 3. The CDR3 is 14 amino acids. Here the CDR3 reads CASSLGQGDAEAFF. CDR3 sequence (DNA): TGTGCCAGCAGCTTGGGACAGGGGGATGCTGAAGCTTTCTTT.

CDR3 in DNA: TGTGCCAGCAAGCGGGGGCCTAATGAAAAACTGTTTTTT. Its protein is CASKRGPNEKLFF. V gene TRBV6-5 combines with J gene TRBJ1-4; maybe TRBD1 (6 bases). The CDR3 sequence is 13 residues long. V lost 7 bases and J 3 bases, leaving 9 bases between the germline ends. Germline CDR1 reads MNHEY; CDR2 reads SVGAGI.

The chain joins TRBV28 to TRBJ1-1; D is unresolved. Trimming stripped 2 bases from V and 4 bases from J, with 8 bases between. CDR3 length: 13 residues. Germline CDR1 MDHEN, CDR2 SYDVKM. The CDR3 bases are TGTGCCAGCAGTTTACGTTTCCCCACTGAAGCTTTCTTT. This codes for CASSLRFPTEAFF.

The rearrangement joins TRBV9 to TRBJ2-3; 15 bases are a match to TRBD2. Germline CDR1 SGDLS, CDR2 YYNGEE. V lost 3 bases, J lost 2 bases, and 10 bases stayed unmatched. The CDR3 runs 19 residues. The CDR3 region is CASSGLPGLAGGSTDTQYF. For the CDR3, the DNA is TGTGCCAGCAGCGGACTACCGGGACTAGCGGGAGGTTCCACAGATACGCAGTATTTT.

The V and J genes are TRBV4-1 and TRBJ2-7; tentatively, D is TRBD1 (6 bases). V lost 1 base to trimming and J lost 2 bases, with 9 bases between them. The CDR3 sequence is 14 residues long. Germline-derived CDR1 and CDR2 are MGHRA and YSYEKL. In DNA, the CDR3 is TGCGCCAGCAGCCAAGCGGACAGAACCTACGAGCAGTACTTC. Protein sequence: CASSQADRTYEQYF.

This clone appeared a few times. This sequence joins TRBV6-2 or TRBV6-3 and TRBJ1-6; D is unclear. Trimming stripped 3 bases from V and 9 bases from J, with 12 bases between. The length of the CDR3 is 14 residues. Germline CDR1 and CDR2: MNHEY and SVGEGT. CDR3 DNA sequence: TGTGCCAGCAGTTATGGTGGCAGAAGTTCACCCCTCCACTTT. This gives the protein CASSYGGRSSPLHF.

V is TRBV7-2 and J is TRBJ2-2; tentative D call: TRBD2 (5 bases). CDR3 length: 14 residues. Trimming shortened V by 1 base and J by 4 bases, and 7 bases separated the two germline ends. From germline, CDR1 is SGHTA and CDR2 FQGNSA. CDR3 sequence reads: CASSLGAGTGELFF. CDR3 DNA: TGTGCCAGCAGCTTAGGCGCGGGCACCGGGGAGCTGTTTTTT.

The J gene is TRBJ1-5, the V gene TRBV2; D gene uncertain. The CDR3 consists of 13 residues. V dropped 3 bases and J dropped 11 bases, with 14 bases sitting between them. The germline CDR1 and CDR2 sequences are SNHLY and FYNNEI. The CDR3 loop is CASSEVRGLSQHF. CDR3 bases: TGTGCCAGCAGTGAGGTTCGAGGCTTATCCCAGCATTTT.

This chain uses TRBV5-4 with TRBJ1-1; D might be TRBD1 (5 bases). The V gene lost 4 bases and the J gene lost 11 bases, with 30 bases spanning the gap. CDR3 length: 17 residues. Germline CDR1 and CDR2: SGHNT and YYREEE (reference sequence). The CDR3 is CASSTRAATTDAGRAFF. For the CDR3, the DNA is TGTGCCAGCAGCACCCGCGCCGCGACGACAGACGCCGGACGGGCTTTCTTT.

The CDR3, as DNA: TGCGCCAGCAGTGGACCCCTGGACAGGCGAGATTCGAACACCGGGGAGCTGTTTTTT. Its translation: CASSGPLDRRDSNTGELFF. The chain links TRBV10-1 to TRBJ2-2; 7 bases agree with TRBD1. This CDR3 has 19 residues. V was pared by 4 bases and J by 0 bases, with 14 bases of the junction left unmatched. Germline lookup yields CDR1 WNHNN and CDR2 SYGVQD (reference sequence).

This chain joins TRBV19 and TRBJ2-3, with 10 bases that match TRBD2. This CDR3 spans 13 amino acids. V shed 10 bases and J 4 bases; nucleotides not matched to a gene: 5. CDR1 and CDR2 (germline): LNHDA, SQIVND (reference sequence). Here the CDR3 reads CATSGRRADTQYF. The CDR3, as DNA: TGTGCCACTAGCGGGAGACGGGCAGATACGCAGTATTTT.

J is TRBJ2-5 and V is TRBV5-8; D is perhaps TRBD1 (5 bases). In germline, CDR1 is SGHTS, CDR2 YDEGEE. The CDR3 has 13 amino acids. Trimming took 4 bases from V and 7 from J, leaving 14 bases between them. The CDR3 loop reads CASSLSFRGTQYF. In DNA form, the CDR3 reads TGTGCCAGCAGCCTTTCCTTTAGGGGGACCCAGTACTTC. The whole variable domain, filled in from reference TRBV5-8 and TRBJ2-5, reads EAGVTQSPTHLIKTRGQQATLRCSPISGHTSVYWYQQALGLGLQFLLWYDEGEERNRGNFPPRFSGRQFPNYSSELNVNALELEDSALYLCASSLSFRGTQYFGPGTRLLVL.

This chain uses TRBV29-1 with TRBJ2-3; D is ambiguous. CDR1 is SQVTM and CDR2 is ANQGSEA in the germline V gene. This CDR3 region has 12 residues. V was clipped by 4 bases and J by 4 bases, with 9 bases between them. CDR3 bases: TGCAGCGTTGTACAGAGCCCAGATACGCAGTATTTT. It specifies CSVVQSPDTQYF.

The sample holds one count of this clone. The chain carries TRBV11-3 and TRBJ2-1, with 8 bases aligning to TRBD1. V trimming: 5 bases; J trimming: 7 bases; junction bases outside the gene matches: 4. The CDR3 loop spans 13 amino acids. CDR1 and CDR2 from the germline V gene are SGHNT and YENEEA. The CDR3 loop reads CASSVDRVNEQFF. CDR3 coding DNA: TGTGCCAGCAGCGTGGACAGGGTTAATGAGCAGTTCTTC.

The chain employs TRBV18 and TRBJ1-6; 10 bases agree with TRBD1. The CDR3 covers 15 residues. CDR1 KGHSH and CDR2 LQKENI come from the germline V gene. Losses at the gene ends were 3 bases for V and 10 bases for J; bases not matched to a gene: 6. The CDR3 DNA follows: TGTGCCAGCTCACCGGGGGACAGGGGCGGATCACCCCTCCACTTT. Residues: CASSPGDRGGSPLHF.

A single count supports this clone. This CDR3 is CASSPGGQGITNYGYTF. The CDR3 bases are TGTGCCAGCAGTCCCGGTGGACAGGGAATTACTAACTATGGCTACACCTTC. The chain couples TRBV6-6 to TRBJ1-2; 8 bases match TRBD1. CDR3 size: 17 residues. The germline V gene encodes CDR1 MNHNY and CDR2 SVGAGI (reference sequence). J was trimmed by 0 bases and V by 5 bases; bases with no gene match: 11.